This is a list of T cell receptor beta chains from one sample in a study of blood T cell repertoires in COVID-19. TCRdb's copy holds only in-frame clones and misses some; the assay was immunoSEQ multiplex PCR. The data hold roughly 320,000 clones, with about nine tenths observed a single time. Sequenced sample: PBMCs or T cells enriched from blood (not recorded which). The source is a young man who had recovered from COVID-19. CDR3s include the opening cysteine and the closing phenylalanine or tryptophan. The D gene is left open where the match is weak. Clone size is not always given. Where it is, it says once, few, many or a class for expanded clones.

v_call	d_call	j_call	clone_size	cdr3_nt	cdr3_aa
TRBV2	TRBD1	TRBJ1-6	NA	TGTGCCAGCAGTCTCTTTTTCCAGGGGGCAAAATCACCCCTCCACTTT	CASSLFFQGAKSPLHF
TRBV9	TRBD2	TRBJ2-1	few	TGTGCCAGCAGCCTCCGCGGCGGGAGAGGCGACAATGAGCAGTTCTTC	CASSLRGGRGDNEQFF
TRBV3-1/TRBV3-2	TRBD1	TRBJ1-1	few	TGTGCCAGCAGGGACAGGACGAACACTGAAGCTTTCTTT	CASRDRTNTEAFF
TRBV7-9	NA	TRBJ2-5	NA	TGTGCCAGCAGCAATCCCACAGGGAAAGAGACCCAGTACTTC	CASSNPTGKETQYF
TRBV5-1	NA	TRBJ2-1	NA	TGCGCCAGCAGCTTGGCGAGGTTCGATGAGCAGTTCTTC	CASSLARFDEQFF
TRBV7-2	NA	TRBJ2-5	NA	TGTGCCAGCAGCCACCTCCGGGACTTAATTAGGGGACAAGAGACCCAGTACTTC	CASSHLRDLIRGQETQYF
TRBV10-2	TRBD1	TRBJ1-3	NA	TGCGCCAGCAGTGCGGCAGAGACAGGGGGAAACACCATATATTTT	CASSAAETGGNTIYF
TRBV27	NA	TRBJ1-2	NA	TGTGCCAGCAGTTTGACAGGTTTATATGGCTACACCTTC	CASSLTGLYGYTF
TRBV29-1	TRBD2	TRBJ2-6	NA	TGCAGCGTTGGGCTAGCGGACCTCTCTGGGGCCAACGTCCTGACTTTC	CSVGLADLSGANVLTF
TRBV6-5	NA	TRBJ1-3	NA	TGTGCCAGCAGTTACTTGGGAGGGCCTGGAAACACCATATATTTT	CASSYLGGPGNTIYF
TRBV7-9	NA	TRBJ1-5	NA	TGTGCCAGCAGCTTAGGGGGTGGGGAGGGCAATCAGCCCCAGCATTTT	CASSLGGGEGNQPQHF
TRBV6-5	NA	TRBJ1-5	NA	TGTGCCGCCCGGGGGGGCAGTCAGCCCCAGCATTTT	CAARGGSQPQHF
TRBV18	TRBD2	TRBJ2-1	NA	TGTGCCAGCTCACCAATAGCGGGGGGGCCTTACAATGAGCAGTTCTTC	CASSPIAGGPYNEQFF
TRBV10-1	NA	TRBJ1-2	NA	TGCGCCAGCAGTGATGGCACCTTCTATGGCTACACCTTC	CASSDGTFYGYTF
TRBV5-1	TRBD1	TRBJ2-2	NA	TGCGCCAGCAGCAGCCTGACAGGGGCGGCGGCTGAGTTGTTTTTT	CASSSLTGAAAELFF
TRBV6-1	NA	TRBJ1-1	NA	TGTGCCAGCAGTGAAGGAACGGACACTGAAGCTTTCTTT	CASSEGTDTEAFF
TRBV14	TRBD1	TRBJ1-4	NA	TGTGCCAGCAGCCAATGGGGACAGGCTGGAGAAAAACTGTTTTTT	CASSQWGQAGEKLFF
TRBV2	TRBD1	TRBJ2-7	NA	TGTGCCAGCAGCGGGGGACAGGGGGCTACCTACGAGCAGTACTTC	CASSGGQGATYEQYF
TRBV27	NA	TRBJ1-4	NA	TGTGCCAGCAGTTTATCGTTCCCAAGAGATAATGAAAAACTGTTTTTT	CASSLSFPRDNEKLFF
TRBV1	NA	TRBJ2-3	NA	TGCACCAGCAGTCCGAGCGGCACAGATACGCAGTATTTT	CTSSPSGTDTQYF
TRBV7-8	TRBD1	TRBJ2-2	NA	TGTGCCAGCAGCCAGGGGGCCCCGGGCGGGGAGCTGTTTTTT	CASSQGAPGGELFF
TRBV30	NA	TRBJ1-2	NA	TGTGCCTGGAGTGTACATCCGGACAGCCCCTATGGCTACACCTTC	CAWSVHPDSPYGYTF
TRBV11-2	NA	TRBJ1-2	NA	TGTGCCAGCAGCTTAGATCAACCAGGGCGTAACTATGGCTACACCTTC	CASSLDQPGRNYGYTF
TRBV28	TRBD1	TRBJ1-2	NA	TGTGCCAGCAGTAGGGACAGGGGGCGCTTTGGCTACACCTTC	CASSRDRGRFGYTF
TRBV11-3	TRBD2	TRBJ2-1	NA	TGTGCCAGCAGCTTAACTAGCGGATCCTACAATGAGCAGTTCTTC	CASSLTSGSYNEQFF
TRBV20-1	TRBD1	TRBJ2-2	NA	TGCAGTGCTAGTGGGGCGACCGGGACAGGGTTCACCGGGGAGCTGTTTTTT	CSASGATGTGFTGELFF
TRBV19	TRBD1	TRBJ2-7	NA	TGTGCCACCACACAGGGGGCGGAAGAGCAGTACTTC	CATTQGAEEQYF
TRBV18	NA	TRBJ2-1	NA	TGTGCCAGCTCACCTAGCGGAAGCCTATACAATGAGCAGTTCTTC	CASSPSGSLYNEQFF
TRBV9	TRBD2	TRBJ2-7	NA	TGTGCCAGCAGCGTAGGGCAGGGGGTAGCGGGGGCTTACTACGAGCAGTACTTC	CASSVGQGVAGAYYEQYF
TRBV4-1	NA	TRBJ1-2	NA	TGCGCCAGCAGCCAAGTGGGGGGGTATGGCTACACCTTC	CASSQVGGYGYTF
TRBV13	NA	TRBJ2-7	many	TGTGCCAGCAGCTTAGGCCTCGGCGGGGAATCGGGGGAGCAGTACTTC	CASSLGLGGESGEQYF
TRBV2	TRBD2	TRBJ2-3	once	TGTGCCAGCAGTGGACTAGCGGTCACAGATACGCAGTATTTT	CASSGLAVTDTQYF
TRBV5-1	TRBD2	TRBJ2-7	NA	TGCGCCAGCAGCCCGGGACTAGCGGGGGCTGGGTACGAGCAGTACTTC	CASSPGLAGAGYEQYF
TRBV7-9	NA	TRBJ2-2	NA	TGTGCCAGCAGCCTTCGTGCCGGGGAGCTGTTTTTT	CASSLRAGELFF
TRBV18	NA	TRBJ1-6	NA	TGTGCCAGCTCACCCCCAGGCTCTCCGAATTCACCCCTCCACTTT	CASSPPGSPNSPLHF
TRBV19	TRBD1	TRBJ1-6	NA	TGTGCCAGTAGTGCGTCCGGGACAGCCAATTCACCCCTCCACTTT	CASSASGTANSPLHF
TRBV10-3	NA	TRBJ2-5	NA	TGTGCCATCAGTGCTCCCAGCCAAGAGACCCAGTACTTC	CAISAPSQETQYF
TRBV18	TRBD1	TRBJ1-1	few	TGTGCCAGCTCGTCCAGGGGGACAAAGAACACTGAAGCTTTCTTT	CASSSRGTKNTEAFF
TRBV29-1	NA	TRBJ2-7	NA	TGCAGCGCTTTGTGGGCTAGCGATTGGAGCGAGCAGTACTTC	CSALWASDWSEQYF
TRBV18	NA	TRBJ1-6	NA	TGTGCCAGCTCACCACTGGGGGGGGTGGATAATTCACCCCTCCACTTT	CASSPLGGVDNSPLHF
TRBV27	TRBD2	TRBJ2-1	once	TGTGCCAGCGGACCGGGAGGCGGGACCACCTACAATGAGCAGTTCTTC	CASGPGGGTTYNEQFF
TRBV25-1	NA	TRBJ1-4	NA	TGTGCCAGCAGTGAAGTCGGGGGTCTGCTGTTTTTT	CASSEVGGLLFF
TRBV4-1	TRBD1	TRBJ2-6	NA	TGCGCCAGCAGCCAGGGTACCAACAGGGGCTCTGGGGCCAACGTCCTGACTTTC	CASSQGTNRGSGANVLTF
TRBV5-4	TRBD2	TRBJ2-2	NA	TGTGCCAGCAGCCGCCGGACTAGCGGGAGCACCGGGGAGCTGTTTTTT	CASSRRTSGSTGELFF
TRBV5-1	TRBD2	TRBJ2-3	NA	TGCGCCAGCGCTCGACTAGCGGGAGATGGGACAGATACGCAGTATTTT	CASARLAGDGTDTQYF
TRBV7-9	NA	TRBJ1-2	few	TGTGCCAGCAGCGAAGGGGCAGGGAACTATGGCTACACCTTC	CASSEGAGNYGYTF
TRBV19	TRBD1	TRBJ1-4	NA	TGTGCCAGTAGTGCGCTGACAGGGCCTTTCACGTTAAATGAAAAACTGTTTTTT	CASSALTGPFTLNEKLFF
TRBV12-3/TRBV12-4	TRBD1	TRBJ1-1	NA	TGTGCCAGCAGTTTGGACAGGGACACTGAAGCTTTCTTT	CASSLDRDTEAFF
TRBV19	NA	TRBJ1-2	few	TGTGCCAGTACCGAGGTGGGGGCCCTCTATGGCTACACCTTC	CASTEVGALYGYTF
TRBV5-6	NA	TRBJ1-1	NA	TGTGCCAGCAGCCACCGACAGGTGATAATGTCTGAAGCTTTCTTT	CASSHRQVIMSEAFF
TRBV10-3	TRBD2	TRBJ2-7	NA	TGTGCCATCAGTTTTGGACTAGCGGGAGGGAGCTCCTACGAGCAGTACTTC	CAISFGLAGGSSYEQYF
TRBV2	TRBD2	TRBJ2-7	NA	TGTGCCAGCAGTGCCTCCCGGGGGGGTGAGCAGTACTTC	CASSASRGGEQYF
TRBV3-1/TRBV3-2	TRBD1	TRBJ1-6	once	TGTGCCAGCAGCCCAAGAGGGGCGGGACAGGGGGCCTCACCCCTCCACTTT	CASSPRGAGQGASPLHF
TRBV11-2	TRBD1	TRBJ2-5	NA	TGTGCCAGCAGAGTGACAGGGGGCAACGAGACCCAGTACTTC	CASRVTGGNETQYF